These 6 T cell receptor beta chains were sequenced from one sample in a study of PD-1 blockade in classical Hodgkin lymphoma. Specified time point: cycle 4 day 1 (C4D1), after 6 weeks of nivolumab. Every patient was affected by relapse after autologous stem cell transplantation, while exposure to brentuximab vedotin was not uniform. Assay: immunoSEQ multiplex PCR; the TCRdb copy retains only in-frame clones and omits some. Counted here are some 52,000 clones, 86% occurring once; the ten biggest clones make up roughly 7%. The starting material was peripheral blood mononuclear cells (PBMCs), obtained before the fourth cycle of nivolumab. The receptors shown here come from a human donor with classical Hodgkin lymphoma.

This chain connects TRBV27 to TRBJ1-3; D may be TRBD1 (6 bases). From germline, CDR1 is MNHEY and CDR2 SMNVEV (reference sequence). This CDR3 has 16 amino acids. Trimming shortened V by 6 bases and J by 2 bases, and 17 bases separated the two germline ends. In DNA, the CDR3 is TGTGCCAGCAGGTCGAACAGGGCTAGGACTGGAAACACCATATATTTT. This encodes CASRSNRARTGNTIYF.

The V gene is TRBV28, the J gene TRBJ2-7; D unclear. With 2 bases removed from V and 1 base from J, the gap between germline ends came to 12 bases. Germline assignment: CDR1 MDHEN and CDR2 SYDVKM. The length of the CDR3 is 15 residues. CDR3 sequence (DNA): TGTGCCAGCAGTTTAGCAACAACCCTTTCCTACGAGCAGTACTTC. Protein product: CASSLATTLSYEQYF.

For the CDR3, the DNA is TGTGCCAGCAGCCCAAGGGCCCGAGAATACACCGGGGAGCTGTTTTTT. Encoded protein: CASSPRAREYTGELFF. This chain connects TRBV9 to TRBJ2-2, with D hard to call. Between the trimmed V and J ends, which lost 4 bases and 3 bases, there was a span of 16 bases. Germline CDR1 is SGDLS and CDR2 is YYNGEE. The CDR3 extends over 16 amino acids.

V and J are TRBV9 and TRBJ2-2; no reliable D call. Germline V gene sequence: CDR1 SGDLS, CDR2 YYNGEE. The CDR3 is 12 residues long. V lost 2 bases and J lost 5, with 4 bases in between. In DNA form, the CDR3 reads TGTGCCAGCAGCGTGCGTACCGGGGAGCTGTTTTTT. As protein: CASSVRTGELFF.

V gene TRBV28 combines with J gene TRBJ1-5, with 9 bases lining up with TRBD1. The CDR3 is 14 amino acids. The germline V gene encodes CDR1 MDHEN and CDR2 SYDVKM. Germline trimming cut 6 bases from V and 7 bases from J; bases unmatched to any gene: 7. The CDR3 sequence: CASSQTGGGQPQHF. The CDR3 coding sequence is TGTGCCAGCAGCCAAACAGGGGGCGGACAGCCCCAGCATTTT.

The chain links TRBV7-2 to TRBJ2-7; D is perhaps TRBD1 or TRBD2 (5 bases each). The CDR3 is 13 amino acids. The V gene's germline CDR1 is SGHTA and CDR2 FQGNSA. Trimming removed 6 bases at V and 3 bases at J, with 12 bases between. The CDR3 nucleotides are TGTGCCAGCAGGGTCCCGGGACGCTACGAGCAGTACTTC. Amino acid sequence: CASRVPGRYEQYF.